These 27 T cell receptor beta chains were all obtained from the same sample, sequenced in a study of shared clonotypes between healthy human individuals. Libraries were prepared by immunoSEQ multiplex PCR; TCRdb keeps only in-frame clonotypes and omits some of them. The table records approximately 530,000 clones, 95% to 96% of them present only once. The sequenced material came from naive CD4+ T cells sorted from blood. Stated subset: CD45RA+ positively selected. The source of these receptors is a woman aged 25 to 45 in good health.

This chain links TRBV14 with TRBJ2-5; D may be TRBD1 or TRBD2 (6 bases each). V lost 1 base to trimming and J lost 11 bases, with 23 bases between them. Germline CDR1 is SGHDN and CDR2 is FVKESK. This CDR3 has 16 amino acids. For the CDR3, the DNA is TGTGCCAGCAGCCAAGTATCGGGGGCAGGGAACGGGGAGCAGTACTTC. This gives the protein CASSQVSGAGNGEQYF.

V gene TRBV9 combines with J gene TRBJ1-3; 8 bases map to TRBD1. The CDR3 runs 14 residues. The trim removed 0 bases at V and 7 bases at J, leaving 3 bases unmatched. Germline V gene sequence: CDR1 SGDLS, CDR2 YYNGEE. The CDR3 bases are TGTGCCAGCAGCGTAGGACAGGGGCGGAACACCATATATTTT. This translates into CASSVGQGRNTIYF.

The chain combines TRBV5-1 with TRBJ2-1; D unresolved. The CDR3 is 11 amino acids. V was trimmed by 2 bases and J by 7 bases, leaving 4 bases between them. Per the germline V gene, CDR1 is SGHRS and CDR2 is YFSETQ. This CDR3 is CASSFMNEQFF. The CDR3 DNA reads TGCGCCAGCAGCTTTATGAATGAGCAGTTCTTC.

The V gene is TRBV10-2, the J gene TRBJ2-7, with 9 bases identical to TRBD1. The CDR3 is made up of 14 amino acids. The germline V gene has CDR1 WSHSY and CDR2 SAAADI. V lost 5 bases, J lost 6 bases, and 8 bases stayed unmatched. The CDR3 here is CASSSTGGWGEQYF. Here the CDR3 DNA reads TGCGCCAGCAGTTCGACAGGGGGATGGGGCGAGCAGTACTTC.

The rearrangement joins TRBV7-9 to TRBJ2-7; D ambiguous. In germline, CDR1 is SEHNR, CDR2 FQNEAQ (reference sequence). The ends were cut back, 7 bases at V and 6 bases at J, with 16 bases in the middle. This CDR3 contains 13 residues. The CDR3 loop reads CASTSISGAEQYF. The DNA for the CDR3 is TGTGCCAGCACCTCCATTTCCGGCGCCGAGCAGTACTTC. Together with reference TRBV7-9 and TRBJ2-7, the CDR3 gives the full variable domain: DTGVSQNPRHKITKRGQNVTFRCDPISEHNRLYWYRQTLGQGPEFLTYFQNEAQLEKSRLLSDRFSAERPKGSFSTLEIQRTEQGDSAMYLCASTSISGAEQYFGPGTRLTVT.

The chain carries TRBV19 and TRBJ1-4; D is possibly TRBD1 (5 bases). Germline loops: CDR1 LNHDA, CDR2 SQIVND (reference sequence). Trimming pared 4 bases from V and 5 bases from J, leaving 17 bases between. This CDR3 is built from 16 residues. This chain's CDR3 is CASSSPSGGVNEKLFF. The CDR3 DNA is TGTGCCAGTAGTAGCCCCTCCGGGGGGGTAAATGAAAAACTGTTTTTT.

This clone was counted once. The V and J genes are TRBV18 and TRBJ2-7; a possible D gene is TRBD1 (6 bases). This CDR3 has 14 residues. Germline loops: CDR1 KGHSH, CDR2 LQKENI. V lost 3 bases and J lost 9, with 18 bases in between. In nucleotides, the CDR3 is TGTGCCAGCTCACCTCCGGGACAAGTGATGGGGCAGTACTTC. Its translation is CASSPPGQVMGQYF.

This clone appeared a single time. The chain couples TRBV30 to TRBJ2-4, with D hard to call. V lost 3 bases and J lost 0, with 12 bases in between. CDR3 length equals 15 residues. Per germline, CDR1 GTSNPN and CDR2 SVGIG (reference sequence). The CDR3 sequence is CAWRGRALAKNIQYF. The CDR3 DNA is TGTGCCTGGAGAGGTCGAGCGTTAGCCAAAAACATTCAGTACTTC.

DNA of the CDR3: TGTGCCAGCTCCAGCCTGGGGACTAGCGGGAGGGGGCAGTATTTT. Encoded protein: CASSSLGTSGRGQYF. This sequence joins TRBV27 and TRBJ2-3, with TRBD2 identical over 16 bases. Unmatched junction bases numbered 10, after V lost 8 bases and J lost 11 bases. CDR3 length: 15 residues. Germline lookup yields CDR1 MNHEY and CDR2 SMNVEV (reference sequence).

The rearrangement links TRBV29-1 to TRBJ1-1, with D tentatively TRBD1 (5 bases). Germline-derived CDR1 and CDR2 are SQVTM and ANQGSEA. The CDR3 has 14 residues. Trimming stripped 6 bases from V and 5 bases from J, with 19 bases between. CDR3 amino acids: CSVGKGQGGTEAFF. The CDR3, as DNA: TGCAGCGTAGGGAAAGGGCAGGGAGGTACTGAAGCTTTCTTT.

The chain combines TRBV5-1 with TRBJ2-1; D is possibly TRBD1 (6 bases). The ends were cut back, 7 bases at V and 7 bases at J, with 21 bases in the middle. The germline gives CDR1 SGHRS, CDR2 YFSETQ. The CDR3 extends over 15 amino acids. The CDR3 loop reads CASEDSGHLLNEQFF. The CDR3 DNA reads TGCGCCAGCGAGGACTCGGGACACCTTTTGAATGAGCAGTTCTTC.

V and J are TRBV28 and TRBJ2-1, with 7 bases matching TRBD2. In germline, CDR1 is MDHEN, CDR2 SYDVKM. J gave up 5 bases and V 6 bases, and 7 bases lay outside the gene matches. The CDR3 contains 14 residues. As DNA, the CDR3 is TGTGCCAGCAGCCCTCATAGCGGGCACAATGAGCAGTTCTTC. Its translation is CASSPHSGHNEQFF.

The rearrangement links TRBV25-1 to TRBJ2-3, with TRBD2 identical over 9 bases. J lost 4 bases, V lost 4 bases, and 6 bases had no gene match. The CDR3 extends over 15 amino acids. Germline CDR1 is MGHDK and CDR2 is SYGVNS. The CDR3 loop reads CASSVPSGNADTQYF. For the CDR3, the DNA is TGTGCCAGCAGTGTGCCTAGCGGGAACGCAGATACGCAGTATTTT.

This chain joins TRBV6-1 and TRBJ1-5, with a weak D call TRBD1 (5 bases). Germline V lookup: CDR1 MNHNS, CDR2 SASEGT. The CDR3 has 13 residues. V lost 3 bases and J 6 bases, leaving 9 bases between the germline ends. CDR3 sequence (DNA): TGTGCCAGCAGTGACGGGGCCGGTCAGCCCCAGCATTTT. Its translation is CASSDGAGQPQHF.

This chain connects TRBV19 to TRBJ1-5, with 10 bases identical to TRBD1. V lost 2 bases to trimming and J lost 7 bases; unmatched junction nucleotides: 2. CDR1 and CDR2 from the germline V gene are LNHDA and SQIVND (reference sequence). CDR3 length equals 14 residues. CDR3 protein: CASSIRDRGQPQHF. CDR3 in DNA: TGTGCCAGTAGTATAAGGGACAGGGGCCAGCCCCAGCATTTT.

The V and J genes are TRBV2 and TRBJ1-3, with 7 bases lining up with TRBD1. V was pared by 6 bases and J by 0 bases, with 8 bases of the junction left unmatched. Germline V lookup: CDR1 SNHLY, CDR2 FYNNEI. The CDR3 is made up of 16 amino acids. The CDR3 loop is CASRGTAPSSGNTIYF. The CDR3 DNA is TGTGCCAGCAGAGGGACAGCACCCAGCTCTGGAAACACCATATATTTT. The variable domain in full, completed from reference TRBV2 and TRBJ1-3, reads EPEVTQTPSHQVTQMGQEVILRCVPISNHLYFYWYRQILGQKVEFLVSFYNNEISEKSEIFDDQFSVERPDGSNFTLKIRSTKLEDSAMYFCASRGTAPSSGNTIYFGEGSWLTVV.

The chain recombines TRBV14 with TRBJ2-5, with a possible D match to TRBD2 (5 bases). Germline lookup yields CDR1 SGHDN and CDR2 FVKESK. The CDR3 contains 17 residues. V lost 2 bases and J lost 2, with 18 bases in between. CDR3 residues: CASSQLPWGEEQETQYF. Here the CDR3 DNA reads TGTGCCAGCAGCCAATTGCCTTGGGGAGAAGAACAAGAGACCCAGTACTTC.

The V call is TRBV5-1, the J call TRBJ2-3, with 11 bases that match TRBD2. The CDR3 consists of 14 residues. The V segment lost 4 bases and the J segment 5 bases; nucleotides outside the gene matches: 3. Germline lookup yields CDR1 SGHRS and CDR2 YFSETQ. The CDR3 DNA reads TGCGCCAGCAGCCTAACTAGCGGGAGAGATACGCAGTATTTT. It specifies CASSLTSGRDTQYF.

J is TRBJ1-4 and V is TRBV28; 7 nucleotides agree with TRBD1. CDR3 length equals 14 residues. After removal of 6 bases from V and 4 bases from J, the junction contained 5 bases not matched to a gene. Germline loops: CDR1 MDHEN, CDR2 SYDVKM. DNA for the CDR3: TGTGCCAGCAGCAAGACAGGGATTAATGAAAAACTGTTTTTT. It yields the protein CASSKTGINEKLFF.

The rearrangement links TRBV5-6 to TRBJ2-5, with TRBD2 identical over 13 bases. The V segment lost 2 bases and the J segment 5 bases; nucleotides outside the gene matches: 6. This CDR3 spans 16 amino acids. The germline V gene has CDR1 SGHDT and CDR2 YYEEEE. The CDR3 spells CASSFGLAGVGETQYF. Written as DNA, the CDR3 is TGTGCCAGCAGCTTCGGACTAGCGGGAGTAGGGGAGACCCAGTACTTC.

The sample holds one count of this clone. The chain has TRBV5-1 and TRBJ2-7; 9 nucleotides agree with TRBD1. Trimming took 2 bases from V and 2 from J; bases not matched to a gene: 2. CDR1 and CDR2 (germline): SGHRS, YFSETQ. The CDR3 has 14 amino acids. The CDR3 region has the DNA TGCGCCAGCAGCTTTACAGGGGGCACCTACGAGCAGTACTTC. It translates to CASSFTGGTYEQYF.

V and J are TRBV28 and TRBJ2-7, with 10 bases identical to TRBD2. The CDR3 is made up of 15 amino acids. Per germline, CDR1 MDHEN and CDR2 SYDVKM. The V segment lost 6 bases and the J segment 2 bases; nucleotides outside the gene matches: 7. CDR3 residues: CASSYSGRITYEQYF. In DNA, the CDR3 is TGTGCCAGCAGCTATAGCGGGAGGATTACCTACGAGCAGTACTTC.

The DNA for the CDR3 is TGTGCCAGCAGGTTCAGGGGGCCCGTGACCGGCAATCAGCCCCAGCATTTT. It encodes CASRFRGPVTGNQPQHF. The rearrangement joins TRBV28 to TRBJ1-5; 8 nucleotides align to TRBD1. This CDR3 spans 17 amino acids. V lost 6 bases, J lost 2 bases, and 12 bases stayed unmatched. Looked up from germline, CDR1 is MDHEN and CDR2 is SYDVKM.

V and J are TRBV4-1 and TRBJ2-3; 7 positions agree with TRBD1. The length of the CDR3 is 15 residues. Trimming took 0 bases from V and 8 from J; bases not matched to a gene: 8. CDR1 MGHRA and CDR2 YSYEKL come from the germline V gene. As DNA, the CDR3 is TGCGCCAGCAGCCAAGAGTACAGGTCAGGGGGTACGCAGTATTTT. Its translation is CASSQEYRSGGTQYF.

This clone was seen a few times. The chain uses TRBV28 and TRBJ2-7; D ambiguous. The germline V gene has CDR1 MDHEN and CDR2 SYDVKM. Between the trimmed V and J ends, which lost 6 bases and 6 bases, there was a span of 9 bases. CDR3 length: 11 amino acids. The CDR3 here is CASRYRREQYF. The CDR3 DNA reads TGTGCCAGCAGATACCGGCGCGAGCAGTACTTC. The whole variable domain, remainder taken from reference TRBV28 and TRBJ2-7, is DVKVTQSSRYLVKRTGEKVFLECVQDMDHENMFWYRQDPGLGLRLIYFSYDVKMKEKGDIPEGYSVSREKKERFSLILESASTNQTSMYLCASRYRREQYFGPGTRLTVT.

J is TRBJ1-4 and V is TRBV6-1; tentative D call: TRBD1 (6 bases). CDR1 is MNHNS, CDR2 SASEGT, per germline. Trimming left V 2 bases short and J 5 bases short, with 15 bases between. This CDR3 has 16 residues. CDR3 nucleotide sequence: TGTGCCAGCAGTGAAACCCCGACAGGCTTAAATGAAAAACTGTTTTTT. Protein product: CASSETPTGLNEKLFF.

V and J are TRBV4-2 and TRBJ2-1, with 12 nucleotides matching TRBD2. There are 15 residues in the CDR3. V trimming: 1 base; J trimming: 6 bases; junction bases outside the gene matches: 1. Germline CDR1 is LGHNA and CDR2 is YNFKEQ. Written as DNA, the CDR3 is TGTGCCAGCAGCCAAGGACTAGCGGGAGTCAATGAGCAGTTCTTC. Its protein product is CASSQGLAGVNEQFF.